The 25 T cell receptor beta chains presented below share a single source sample, sequenced in a study of shared clonotypes between healthy human individuals. TCRdb's table, derived via immunoSEQ multiplex PCR, lists solely in-frame clones and lacks some. The data hold about 2.4 million clones, with more than 85% observed a single time. The sequenced sample was naive CD4+ T cells from PBMCs. As for subset: CD45RA+ positively selected. Receptors originate from a man aged 18 to 29 in good health. Some clones in this sample may be carry-over from other donors' samples.

The V call is TRBV6-4, the J call TRBJ2-3; D possibly corresponds to TRBD1 (5 bases). V lost 4 bases to trimming and J lost 2 bases, with 10 bases between them. Germline CDR1 MRHNA, CDR2 SNTAGT. The CDR3 runs 14 residues. The CDR3 region is CASSASGLTDTQYF. The CDR3 DNA follows: TGTGCCAGCAGTGCGTCAGGGCTCACAGATACGCAGTATTTT.

The chain uses TRBV10-3 and TRBJ2-7; 9 bases match TRBD1. Trimming removed 6 bases from V and 3 bases from J; junction bases left unmatched: 3. Germline assignment: CDR1 ENHRY and CDR2 SYGVKD. The CDR3 sequence is 13 residues long. The CDR3 spells CAIRVTGGYEQYF. The CDR3 region has the DNA TGTGCCATCAGGGTGACAGGGGGCTACGAGCAGTACTTC.

This chain links TRBV5-1 with TRBJ2-7; 11 positions match TRBD1. With 2 bases clipped from V and 7 bases from J, the junction kept 14 bases outside the gene matches. This CDR3 is 17 amino acids long. Germline loops: CDR1 SGHRS, CDR2 YFSETQ. CDR3 sequence: CASSFYSGQGVPGEQYF. For the CDR3, the DNA is TGCGCCAGCAGCTTCTACTCGGGACAGGGGGTCCCAGGGGAGCAGTACTTC.

V gene TRBV5-1 combines with J gene TRBJ2-4, with D unresolved. V was clipped by 5 bases and J by 0 bases, with 12 bases between them. Germline V CDR1 and CDR2: SGHRS, YFSETQ. This CDR3 region has 15 residues. In nucleotides, the CDR3 is TGCGCCAGCAGTTTGTTGGGCCCAGCCAAAAACATTCAGTACTTC. As protein: CASSLLGPAKNIQYF.

CDR3 amino acids: CASSPSRVASPLHF. CDR3 in DNA: TGTGCCAGCTCACCAAGCCGGGTAGCGTCACCCCTCCACTTT. The chain joins TRBV18 to TRBJ1-6; no definite D call. Germline V gives CDR1 KGHSH, CDR2 LQKENI. This CDR3 comprises 14 residues. The V and J ends lost 2 bases and 10 bases respectively, with 12 bases between them.

This chain connects TRBV6-1 to TRBJ1-1; 7 bases are a match to TRBD1. This CDR3 is 16 amino acids long. J was trimmed by 7 bases and V by 3 bases; bases with no gene match: 14. Per the germline V gene, CDR1 is MNHNS and CDR2 is SASEGT. CDR3 amino acids: CASSDTSHRGRNEAFF. The CDR3 DNA follows: TGTGCCAGCAGTGACACCTCACACAGGGGAAGAAATGAAGCTTTCTTT.

The V gene is TRBV4-1, the J gene TRBJ1-1, with a tentative D call TRBD1 (5 bases). V was clipped by 0 bases and J by 3 bases, with 11 bases between them. The germline CDR1 and CDR2 sequences are MGHRA and YSYEKL. The length of the CDR3 is 15 residues. DNA of the CDR3: TGCGCCAGCAGCCAAGATTTAGCGGGGGACACTGAAGCTTTCTTT. The encoded protein is CASSQDLAGDTEAFF.

The rearrangement uses TRBV6-6 and TRBJ2-3; maybe TRBD1 (7 bases). Trimming shortened V by 5 bases and J by 6 bases, and 15 bases separated the two germline ends. This CDR3 has 14 amino acids. Germline assignment: CDR1 MNHNY and CDR2 SVGAGI (reference sequence). The CDR3 loop reads CASSNNRGGDTQYF. CDR3 bases: TGTGCCAGCAGTAATAACAGGGGAGGCGATACGCAGTATTTT.

The J gene is TRBJ2-7, the V gene TRBV29-1; 7 bases are a match to TRBD2. The CDR3 length is 14 residues. Germline CDR1 SQVTM, CDR2 ANQGSEA. J gave up 0 bases and V 6 bases, and 8 bases lay outside the gene matches. Written as DNA, the CDR3 is TGCAGCGTAGAAAGCGGGACGAGCTCCTACGAGCAGTACTTC. Translating it yields CSVESGTSSYEQYF.

The gene calls are TRBV27 and TRBJ2-1; TRBD2 aligns across 11 bases. CDR1 MNHEY and CDR2 SMNVEV come from the germline V gene (reference sequence). J lost 4 bases, V lost 2 bases, and 4 bases had no gene match. This CDR3 is 16 amino acids long. The CDR3 DNA is TGTGCCAGCAGTTTACGACTAGCGGGATCATACAATGAGCAGTTCTTC. It codes for CASSLRLAGSYNEQFF.

The chain employs TRBV19 and TRBJ1-4; tentative D call: TRBD1 (5 bases). CDR1 and CDR2 from the germline V gene are LNHDA and SQIVND (reference sequence). The CDR3 totals 15 residues. Trimming took off 5 bases at V and 3 bases at J, with 13 bases between the two ends. This chain's CDR3 is CASSPWTGPNEKLFF. The CDR3 DNA follows: TGTGCCAGTAGTCCCTGGACGGGGCCTAATGAAAAACTGTTTTTT.

V and J are TRBV18 and TRBJ1-1; 9 bases map to TRBD1. The CDR3 runs to 14 residues. CDR1 is KGHSH, CDR2 LQKENI, per germline. V was clipped by 5 bases and J by 5 bases; unmatched bases: 6. CDR3 amino acids: CASSEGTGRTEAFF. DNA for the CDR3: TGTGCCAGCTCAGAGGGGACAGGGCGAACTGAAGCTTTCTTT. The complete variable domain, with remaining parts taken from reference TRBV18 and TRBJ1-1, reads NAGVMQNPRHLVRRRGQEARLRCSPMKGHSHVYWYRQLPEEGLKFMVYLQKENIIDESGMPKERFSAEFPKEGPSILRIQQVVRGDSAAYFCASSEGTGRTEAFFGQGTRLTVV.

The chain recombines TRBV12-5 with TRBJ2-3; 15 nucleotides agree with TRBD2. Trimming removed 4 bases from V and 4 bases from J; junction bases left unmatched: 6. The CDR3 runs 17 residues. From germline, CDR1 is LGHNT and CDR2 FRNRAP. The CDR3 spells CASGSGTSGRLADTQYF. CDR3 bases: TGTGCTAGTGGTTCCGGGACTAGCGGGAGGTTGGCAGATACGCAGTATTTT.

This clone occurred a few times. The chain uses TRBV12-5 and TRBJ2-2; D gene unclear. V gave up 1 base and J gave up 8 bases, with 5 bases separating them. This CDR3 region has 12 residues. The germline V gene encodes CDR1 LGHNT and CDR2 FRNRAP. The CDR3 coding sequence is TGTGCTAGTGGTTTGGAGCGTGGGGAGCTGTTTTTT. Translating gives CASGLERGELFF.

The rearrangement links TRBV7-9 to TRBJ2-1; the D is unclear. CDR1 is SEHNR and CDR2 is FQNEAQ in the germline V gene (reference sequence). V dropped 3 bases and J dropped 9 bases, with 9 bases sitting between them. The CDR3 contains 12 residues. The CDR3 loop reads CASSFVGGEQFF. The CDR3 DNA reads as TGTGCCAGCAGCTTCGTGGGTGGTGAGCAGTTCTTC.

The chain links TRBV7-2 to TRBJ2-7; D assignment may be TRBD1 or TRBD2 (5 bases each). Trimming removed 2 bases from V and 2 bases from J, with 13 bases in between. In germline, CDR1 is SGHTA, CDR2 FQGNSA. The CDR3 is 15 residues long. The DNA for the CDR3 is TGTGCCAGCAGCTTATCGGGGACCGCACCCTACGAGCAGTACTTC. Translated: CASSLSGTAPYEQYF.

This sequence joins TRBV7-2 and TRBJ2-7; 7 bases fit TRBD2. The CDR3 runs 16 residues. Germline-derived CDR1 and CDR2 are SGHTA and FQGNSA. Losses at the gene ends were 1 base for V and 4 bases for J; bases not matched to a gene: 10. The CDR3 loop is CASSLGDYTLGYEQYF. Here the CDR3 DNA reads TGTGCCAGCAGCTTAGGGGACTATACTCTTGGGTACGAGCAGTACTTC.

Comments on this clone: The same CDR3 is also encoded by other DNA sequences in this sample. This sequence joins TRBV28 and TRBJ1-1, with a weak D call TRBD1 (5 bases). V shed 6 bases and J shed 4 bases, with 9 bases lying between them. The CDR3 consists of 12 residues. Looked up from germline, CDR1 is MDHEN and CDR2 is SYDVKM. The CDR3 sequence is CASSSGGTEAFF. The CDR3 nucleotides are TGTGCCAGCAGCTCCGGGGGCACTGAAGCTTTCTTT.

The rearrangement joins TRBV5-8 to TRBJ1-2, with TRBD1 identical over 7 bases. This CDR3 region has 14 residues. After removal of 3 bases from V and 8 bases from J, the junction contained 10 bases not matched to a gene. The germline V gene encodes CDR1 SGHTS and CDR2 YDEGEE. In DNA, the CDR3 is TGTGCCAGCAGCTACAGACAGGGATCAGGAGGCTACACCTTC. Protein product: CASSYRQGSGGYTF. Using reference TRBV5-8 and TRBJ1-2 for the parts outside the CDR3, the full variable domain is EAGVTQSPTHLIKTRGQQATLRCSPISGHTSVYWYQQALGLGLQFLLWYDEGEERNRGNFPPRFSGRQFPNYSSELNVNALELEDSALYLCASSYRQGSGGYTFGSGTRLTVV.

The chain couples TRBV28 to TRBJ1-1, with D perhaps TRBD1 (5 bases). The CDR3 consists of 12 residues. V gave up 6 bases and J gave up 4 bases, with 9 bases separating them. Germline CDR1 is MDHEN and CDR2 is SYDVKM. CDR3 DNA: TGTGCCAGCAGGCCAAGGGGCACTGAAGCTTTCTTT. Protein sequence: CASRPRGTEAFF.

The rearrangement links TRBV6-1 to TRBJ1-1, with no clear D. Germline V gene lookup returns CDR1 MNHNS and CDR2 SASEGT. Trimming took off 1 base at V and 8 bases at J, with 5 bases between the two ends. The CDR3 covers 11 residues. CDR3 DNA: TGTGCCAGCAGTGAAGGGAAAGAAGCTTTCTTT. Amino acids: CASSEGKEAFF.

This sequence joins TRBV5-6 and TRBJ2-3; weak D call: TRBD2 (5 bases). The CDR3 runs 16 residues. CDR1 SGHDT and CDR2 YYEEEE come from the germline V gene. V was pared by 1 base and J by 0 bases, with 12 bases between. The CDR3, as DNA: TGTGCCAGCAGCTTGCTTGGCGGAGGAAGCACAGATACGCAGTATTTT. Encoded protein: CASSLLGGGSTDTQYF.

In this sample, this clone turned up once. The genes are TRBV5-6 and TRBJ2-7; a possible D gene is TRBD1 (6 bases). Germline CDR1 and CDR2: SGHDT and YYEEEE. CDR3 length equals 15 residues. Trimming removed 0 bases at V and 0 bases at J, with 10 bases between. The CDR3 sequence is CASSLGAGASYEQYF. The DNA for the CDR3 is TGTGCCAGCAGCTTGGGTGCAGGGGCCTCCTACGAGCAGTACTTC.

This clone has more than one count but fewer than ten. The J gene is TRBJ1-1, the V gene TRBV10-1; perhaps TRBD1 as D (5 bases). The germline V gene has CDR1 WNHNN and CDR2 SYGVQD (reference sequence). This CDR3 contains 16 residues. V gave up 8 bases and J gave up 0 bases, with 19 bases separating them. The CDR3 reads CASLRPLQGMNTEAFF. The DNA of the CDR3 is TGCGCCAGCCTTCGCCCTTTGCAGGGCATGAACACTGAAGCTTTCTTT.

V usage is TRBV29-1 and J usage is TRBJ1-1; tentatively, D is TRBD1 (6 bases). Trimming left V 6 bases short and J 5 bases short, with 22 bases between. This CDR3 region has 15 residues. CDR1 and CDR2 from the germline V gene are SQVTM and ANQGSEA. The CDR3 spells CSVQNRQAVGTEAFF. In DNA form, the CDR3 reads TGCAGCGTCCAAAATAGACAGGCGGTAGGGACTGAAGCTTTCTTT. Combining the CDR3 with reference TRBV29-1 and TRBJ1-1 gives the whole variable domain SAVISQKPSRDICQRGTSLTIQCQVDSQVTMMFWYRQQPGQSLTLIATANQGSEATYESGFVIDKFPISRPNLTFSTLTVSNMSPEDSSIYLCSVQNRQAVGTEAFFGQGTRLTVV.